A selection of T cell receptor beta chains follows, all from one sample in a study of blood T cell repertoires in COVID-19. The table came from immunoSEQ multiplex PCR; TCRdb's copy has only in-frame clones and leaves some out. The sample contains a few hundred thousand clones, roughly 92% of which appear only once. The specimen sequenced was PBMCs or T cells enriched from blood (not recorded which). The receptors shown here come from a woman aged 40 to 50 who had been exposed to COVID-19. The CDR3 runs from the conserved cysteine through the conserved F or W. D genes are given only for firm matches. Expanded clones get a size class; other rows say once, few or many, or leave the size out.

abundance	d_gene	v_gene	j_gene	CDR3nt	CDR3aa
-	TRBD2	TRBV5-1	TRBJ2-7	TGCGCCAGCAGCGTCTCTAGCGGGGGGGCGTACGAGCAGTACTTC	CASSVSSGGAYEQYF
-	TRBD1	TRBV30	TRBJ1-2	TGTGCCTGGACAGGGGGTTACTATGGCTACACCTTC	CAWTGGYYGYTF
-	TRBD2	TRBV5-1	TRBJ2-3	TGCGCCAGCAGCCTGGCAGCGGGGGGCCAAGCAGATACGCAGTATTTT	CASSLAAGGQADTQYF
-	TRBD1	TRBV24-1	TRBJ2-1	TGTGCCACCAGCGGGACAGGGACAAATGAGCAGTTCTTC	CATSGTGTNEQFF
-	TRBD1	TRBV5-1	TRBJ1-2	TGCGCCAGCAGCTTGGACGGGACAGCAACTACCTATGGCTACACCTTC	CASSLDGTATTYGYTF
-	-	TRBV2	TRBJ2-3	TGTGCCAGCAGTGGGGCCGACCGGGCGGGAAGCACAGATACGCAGTATTTT	CASSGADRAGSTDTQYF
once	-	TRBV10-2	TRBJ1-1	TGCGCCAGCAGTGGAAGGTGGGCAGACACTGAAGCTTTCTTT	CASSGRWADTEAFF
-	TRBD1	TRBV10-2	TRBJ1-6	TGCGCCAGCAGACTAACAGGGGGAGCTTCTAATTCACCCCTCCACTTT	CASRLTGGASNSPLHF
-	-	TRBV15	TRBJ1-6	TGTGCCACCAGCAGAGCGGCGGCGTCGGGGAATTCACCCCTCCACTTT	CATSRAAASGNSPLHF
few	-	TRBV7-7	TRBJ1-1	TGTGCTAGCAGCTTAAGGAGGGAGGAGAACACTGAAGCTTTCTTT	CASSLRREENTEAFF
once	TRBD1	TRBV3-1/TRBV3-2	TRBJ1-2	TGTGCCAGCAGCCTTAGACAGGGGGCGACGGGAGGTGGCTACACCTTC	CASSLRQGATGGGYTF
-	TRBD1	TRBV27	TRBJ2-7	TGTGCCAGCCGTAACCAAGGGGGCCACTCCTACGAGCAGTACTTC	CASRNQGGHSYEQYF
-	-	TRBV19	TRBJ1-5	TGTGCCAGTAGTGCCAACAGGGCCAATCAGCCCCAGCATTTT	CASSANRANQPQHF
-	-	TRBV7-2	TRBJ2-7	TGTGCCAGCAGCTTAGGTGGCGGCGAGCAGTACTTC	CASSLGGGEQYF
-	TRBD1	TRBV19	TRBJ1-4	TGTGCCAGTAGTAGGGGACAGGGGCTCGAAAAACTGTTTTTT	CASSRGQGLEKLFF
-	-	TRBV19	TRBJ2-1	TGTGCCAGTAGTATAGGAGGGACTCCAAAGGAGCAGTTCTTC	CASSIGGTPKEQFF
-	-	TRBV4-1	TRBJ2-1	TGCGCCAGCAGCCAAGATCCCCTGGGCAGGGGTAATGAGCAGTTCTTC	CASSQDPLGRGNEQFF
-	-	TRBV5-4	TRBJ1-6	TGTGCCAGCAGCTTCCCGCCCGCGGGGGCCGGGTCACCCCTCCACTTT	CASSFPPAGAGSPLHF
once	-	TRBV12-5	TRBJ1-5	TGTGCTAGTGCTCCGGGAAGGGGGAGTCAGCCCCAGCATTTT	CASAPGRGSQPQHF
-	TRBD1	TRBV5-5	TRBJ1-5	TGTGCCAGCAGCTATCAACTCGGGGACAGGGAGAATCAGCCCCAGCATTTT	CASSYQLGDRENQPQHF
-	TRBD1	TRBV5-6	TRBJ1-6	TGTGCCAGCAGCGTGGACAGGGGATCCTATAATTCACCCCTCCACTTT	CASSVDRGSYNSPLHF
-	-	TRBV24-1	TRBJ2-5	TGTGCCACCAGTGATGTACTAGAGGAGGAGACCCAGTACTTC	CATSDVLEEETQYF
-	-	TRBV11-2	TRBJ1-3	TGTGCCAGCAGCAGAACGGGATCCCTCCCCGACGAGTCCATATATTTT	CASSRTGSLPDESIYF
-	-	TRBV30	TRBJ1-6	TGTGCCTGGAGTTCCCGCGGGAGGAATTCACCCCTCCACTTT	CAWSSRGRNSPLHF